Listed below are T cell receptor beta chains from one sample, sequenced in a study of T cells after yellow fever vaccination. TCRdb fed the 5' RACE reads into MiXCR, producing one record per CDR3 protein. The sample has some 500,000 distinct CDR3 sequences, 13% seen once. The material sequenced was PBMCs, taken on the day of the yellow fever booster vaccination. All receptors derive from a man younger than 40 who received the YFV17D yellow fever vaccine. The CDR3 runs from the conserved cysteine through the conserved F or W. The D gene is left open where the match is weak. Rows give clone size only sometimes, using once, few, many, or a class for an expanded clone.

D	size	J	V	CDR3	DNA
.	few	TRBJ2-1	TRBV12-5	CATSFEPGRNEQFF	TGTGCGACTTCATTTGAGCCGGGTAGGAATGAGCAGTTCTTC
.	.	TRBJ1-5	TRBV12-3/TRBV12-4	CASSLDTGAQPQHF	TGTGCCAGCAGTTTAGACACGGGAGCTCAGCCCCAGCATTTT
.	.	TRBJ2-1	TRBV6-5	CASSYGLTGDYNEQFF	TGTGCCAGCAGTTACGGTTTGACAGGTGATTACAATGAGCAGTTCTTC
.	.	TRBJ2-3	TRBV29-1	CSVPPKRGRGAIFDTQYF	TGCAGCGTTCCCCCAAAACGTGGACGGGGGGCTATATTCGATACGCAGTATTTT
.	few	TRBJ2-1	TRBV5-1	CASSLLRRDGDEQFF	TGCGCCAGCAGCCTCCTACGGCGGGATGGCGATGAGCAGTTCTTC
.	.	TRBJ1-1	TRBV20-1	CSAQTVNTEAFF	TGCAGTGCTCAAACGGTGAACACTGAAGCTTTCTTT
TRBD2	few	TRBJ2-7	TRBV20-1	CSASSSGKGEQYF	TGCAGTGCCTCCTCTAGCGGGAAGGGCGAGCAGTACTTC
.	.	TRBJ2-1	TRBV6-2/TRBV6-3	CASSYSRGSEQFF	TGTGCCAGCAGTTACTCGAGGGGTAGTGAGCAGTTCTTC
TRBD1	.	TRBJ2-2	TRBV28	CASRKPGQGSAGELFF	TGTGCCAGCAGAAAACCGGGACAGGGGAGTGCCGGGGAGCTGTTTTTT
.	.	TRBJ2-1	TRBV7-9	CASSPRGGTPSYNEQFF	TGTGCCAGCAGCCCCCGAGGCGGGACCCCATCCTACAATGAGCAGTTCTTC
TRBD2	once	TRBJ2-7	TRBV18	CASSSSGPGGRREQYF	TGTGCCAGCTCGTCCTCAGGCCCGGGAGGGAGGAGGGAGCAGTACTTC
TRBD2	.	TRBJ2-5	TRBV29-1	CSGRLAGGRETQYF	TGCAGCGGGAGACTAGCGGGAGGGCGGGAGACCCAGTACTTC
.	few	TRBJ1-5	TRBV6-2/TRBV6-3	CASGQNRGQRWPQHF	TGTGCCAGCGGCCAAAATCGGGGGCAACGTTGGCCCCAGCATTTT
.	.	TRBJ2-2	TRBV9	CASSPEPSRSGELFF	TGTGCCAGCAGCCCCGAACCTTCAAGGTCGGGGGAGCTGTTTTTT
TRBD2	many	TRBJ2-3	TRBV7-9	CAIPAGGPRDTQYF	TGTGCCATACCCGCGGGAGGCCCTCGAGATACGCAGTATTTT
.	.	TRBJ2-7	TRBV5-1	CASSQDGDPAYEQYF	TGCGCCAGCAGCCAGGACGGCGACCCGGCCTACGAGCAGTACTTC
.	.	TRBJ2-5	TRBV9	CASSAGAKETQYF	TGTGCCAGCAGCGCGGGAGCTAAAGAGACCCAGTACTTC
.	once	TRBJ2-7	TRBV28	CASSGWGPYEQYF	TGTGCCAGCAGCGGGTGGGGGCCGTACGAGCAGTACTTC
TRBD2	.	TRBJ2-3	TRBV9	CASSQGLAGGPVTDTQYF	TGTGCCAGCAGCCAAGGACTAGCGGGAGGGCCGGTAACAGATACGCAGTATTTT
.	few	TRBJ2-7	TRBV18	CASSASRGSYEQYF	TGTGCCAGCTCAGCGTCTAGAGGGTCCTACGAGCAGTACTTC
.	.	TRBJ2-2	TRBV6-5	CASSYSRGGGGELFF	TGTGCCAGCAGTTACAGCCGCGGGGGCGGCGGGGAGCTGTTTTTT
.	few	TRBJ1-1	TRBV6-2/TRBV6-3	CASSYGSPREAFF	TGTGCCAGCAGTTACGGGTCCCCCCGCGAAGCTTTCTTT
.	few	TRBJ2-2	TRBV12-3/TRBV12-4	CASSQSLTGELFF	TGTGCCAGCAGCCAATCTTTGACCGGGGAGCTGTTTTTT
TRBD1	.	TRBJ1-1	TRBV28	CASSFHTGTGRFSTEAFF	TGTGCCAGCAGTTTCCACACTGGGACAGGGCGGTTTTCCACTGAAGCTTTCTTT
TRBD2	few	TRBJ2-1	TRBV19	CASRGLSSYNEQFF	TGTGCCAGTAGGGGACTAAGCTCCTACAATGAGCAGTTCTTC
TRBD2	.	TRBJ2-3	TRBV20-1	CSARGGLAGEATDTQYF	TGCAGTGCTAGGGGGGGACTAGCGGGAGAGGCGACAGATACGCAGTATTTT
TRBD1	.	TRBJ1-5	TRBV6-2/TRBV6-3	CATGQGLNQPQHF	TGTGCCACGGGACAGGGCCTGAATCAGCCCCAGCATTTT
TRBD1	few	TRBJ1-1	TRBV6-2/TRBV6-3	CASITDRGGFTRNTEAFF	TGTGCCAGCATAACCGACAGGGGAGGGTTCACGAGGAACACTGAAGCTTTCTTT
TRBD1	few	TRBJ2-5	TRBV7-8	CASSLSGQKETQYF	TGTGCCAGCAGCTTATCGGGACAGAAAGAGACCCAGTACTTC
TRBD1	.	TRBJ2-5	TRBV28	CASSSGQGTRETQYF	TGTGCCAGCAGTTCAGGACAGGGGACACGGGAGACCCAGTACTTC
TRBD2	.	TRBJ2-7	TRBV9	CASSVGLADLGEQYF	TGTGCCAGCAGCGTAGGACTAGCGGATCTGGGCGAGCAGTACTTC
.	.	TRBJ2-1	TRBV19	CASSTPGYTEQFF	TGTGCCAGTAGTACCCCGGGGTACACTGAGCAGTTCTTC
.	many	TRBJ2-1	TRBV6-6	CASNRDTNEQFF	TGTGCCAGCAACAGGGACACCAATGAGCAGTTCTTC
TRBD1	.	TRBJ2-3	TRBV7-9	CASSLAGTGTDTQYF	TGTGCCAGCAGCTTAGCCGGGACAGGCACAGATACGCAGTATTTT
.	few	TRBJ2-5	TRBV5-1	CASSEGLEGETQYF	TGCGCCAGCAGCGAGGGACTGGAGGGAGAGACCCAGTACTTC
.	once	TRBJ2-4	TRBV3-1	CASSRGNIQYF	TGTGCCAGCAGCCGGGGAAACATTCAGTACTTC
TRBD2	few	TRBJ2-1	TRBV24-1	CATALAGVNEQFF	TGTGCCACCGCCCTAGCGGGAGTGAATGAGCAGTTCTTC
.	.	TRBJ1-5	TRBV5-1	CASSLVGDSNQPQHF	TGCGCCAGCAGCTTGGTCGGGGATAGCAATCAGCCCCAGCATTTT
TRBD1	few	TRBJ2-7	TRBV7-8	CASSFRSDRGYEQYF	TGTGCCAGCAGCTTCAGATCGGACAGGGGCTACGAGCAGTACTTC
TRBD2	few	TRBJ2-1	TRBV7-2	CASSLWASGSVNEQFF	TGTGCCAGCAGCTTATGGGCTAGCGGGAGTGTGAATGAGCAGTTCTTC
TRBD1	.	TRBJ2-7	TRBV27	CASRGTGRYEQYF	TGTGCCAGCCGGGGGACAGGGCGCTACGAGCAGTACTTC
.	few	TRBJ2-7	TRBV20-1	CSATPGGSSYEQYF	TGCAGTGCTACGCCTGGGGGTTCCTCCTACGAGCAGTACTTC
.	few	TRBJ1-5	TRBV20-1	CSASMGDQPQHF	TGCAGTGCTAGTATGGGGGATCAGCCCCAGCATTTT
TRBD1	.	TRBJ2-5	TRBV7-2	CASSFGQGRLDETQYF	TGTGCCAGCAGCTTTGGACAGGGACGATTGGATGAGACCCAGTACTTC
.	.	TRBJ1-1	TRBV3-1	CASTDLRPNTEAFF	TGTGCCAGCACCGATCTTAGACCGAACACTGAAGCTTTCTTT
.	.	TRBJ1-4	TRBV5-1	CASSLQGATNEKLFF	TGCGCCAGCAGCCTACAGGGAGCAACTAATGAAAAACTGTTTTTT
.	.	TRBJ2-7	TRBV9	CASSVEFGPEQYF	TGTGCCAGCAGCGTAGAATTCGGGCCCGAGCAGTACTTC